This T cell receptor beta chain was sequenced in a study of cytomegalovirus exposure and HLA in healthy donors. Turning to the study itself: The approximately 120 validation repertoires and the approximately 630 first-cohort repertoires shared a platform, a later analysis reported. Findings of the study overall: Rare sequences made up most TCRs, while some public TCRs were found in many donors.

Details on this clone: Its antigen remains unidentified.

Assay used: immunoSEQ multiplex PCR; TCRdb lists only in-frame clones, some missing. In the table there are hundreds of thousands of clones, around four fifths of which are singletons. The length of the CDR3 is 12 residues. V dropped 0 bases and J dropped 10 bases, with 7 bases sitting between them. CDR1 is ENHRY and CDR2 is SYGVKD in the germline V gene. The TCR comes from a woman between 25 and 40 years old in good health and CMV-seropositive. The chain joins TRBV10-3 to TRBJ1-5, with D possibly TRBD1 on 6 matching bases. Sample: PBMCs. In DNA, the CDR3 is TGTGCCATCAGTGAGTCCGGGGGCCCCCAGCATTTT. Translation: CAISESGGPQHF.